The present TCR beta chain was sequenced within a study of blood T cells in healthy people across ages (dated by TCRdb to about 2015). As for the study more broadly: Template switching captured roughly one uniquely barcoded TCR beta cDNA molecule per two T cells in model experiments. The study measured age-related changes in TCR beta repertoire diversity using deep sequencing normalized with unique cDNA molecular identifiers. Donors were grouped into four age groups: young (average approximately 16 years), middle-aged (about 38), aged (around 60) and long-lived (approximately 81). Donors of different ages were randomly distributed across sequencing lanes to avoid experimental bias. Two additional independent replicas of 1 million unique cDNA reads from the same blood draw were analyzed for two donors (one aged 18 to 29 and one aged 80 or older). The paper as a whole reports these results and caveats: Estimates of total diversity based on one million sequenced T cells were considered lower bounds and underestimates. Because donor CMV infection status was unknown, age-related changes in expanded clonotypes were potentially confounded. Compared with the aged group, the long-lived group had more naive CD4+ T cells, fewer expanded clones and increased TCR diversity, suggesting age selection. A strong correlation was found between observed TCR beta diversity and the percentage of naive T cells measured by flow cytometry. Observed TCR beta diversity per million T cells fell roughly linearly with age, and a significant reduction was already apparent by age roughly 40. Bulk unsorted PBMC profiling prevented conclusive comparison of naive and antigen-experienced compartments.

The table lists this clonotype with a few counts. Its antigen has not been determined. No quality values exist for individual bases; no much larger clone is one base distant. Systemically healthy Caucasian individuals from Russia, some 36 in total and aged roughly 6 to 100 years, were included as donors. Each donor gave 9.5 to 10 milliliters of peripheral blood, drawn into EDTA-treated Vacutainer tubes. Ficoll-Paque density-gradient centrifugation was used to isolate PBMCs, with at least 6.5 million per sample. Total RNA was extracted from PBMCs with Trizol reagent, with at least 6 micrograms obtained per sample. For every donor, an aliquot of PBMCs went through flow cytometry to measure the percentages of naive CD45RAhigh/CD27high T cells. The protocol used for the library was 5' RACE. Data came from an Illumina HiSeq 2500. A second roughly 7 to 11 cycle PCR used a sample-barcoded 5' primer and a J-beta primer mix. Each TCR beta cDNA molecule received a unique molecular identifier from a template-switch 5' adaptor carrying 12 random nucleotides. Each sample yielded at least 2.5 million CDR3-containing paired-end reads. First-strand cDNA synthesis was performed from all RNA using the Mint cDNA synthesis kit, with priming by a TRBC-specific oligonucleotide. Following uracil-DNA glycosylase treatment, a first 18-cycle PCR with universal primers M1SS and BC2_uni_R was performed on all cDNA. Per the authors' processing: For normalization, 1 million high-quality reads, each with a distinct molecular identifier, were randomly selected from each sample. Instead of being binned into consensus sequences, reads that shared molecular identifiers were thrown out. MiTCR, run with a Q25 quality threshold and the strictest error-elimination algorithm, handled CDR3 identification, clonotype clustering and error correction. A nonparametric unseen species model using Euler transformation provided a lower-bound estimate of total TCR beta diversity. The public reads were reanalyzed by TCRdb: fastp trimming at Q25, MiXCR alignment, in-frame beta chains only. Every CDR3 protein is listed once, alongside the most common genes and DNA of its rows. The V and J calls shown here were made by TCRdb, not taken from the authors' results. The sample has around 1,000,000 distinct CDR3 sequences on record, 35% to 40% of them singletons. Around 13% of the sample comes from the top ten.

CDR1 DFQATT and CDR2 SNEGSKA are derived from the germline V gene (reference sequence). The V and J ends are trimmed by 4 bases and 5 bases, leaving 20 bases between them. The CDR3, from cysteine to phenylalanine, totals 15 residues. The retained sequence is limited to the CDR3, 45 bases, with the frame set at the first base. The V gene is TRBV20-1 and the J gene is TRBJ2-5; matching of 5 bases hints at TRBD2 as the D gene. This sequence originates from a young man in good health. The sequencing sample was made of blood. The CDR3 protein: CSAKSGSSGWETQYF. The bases are TGCAGTGCTAAGTCAGGATCAAGCGGATGGGAGACCCAGTACTTC.